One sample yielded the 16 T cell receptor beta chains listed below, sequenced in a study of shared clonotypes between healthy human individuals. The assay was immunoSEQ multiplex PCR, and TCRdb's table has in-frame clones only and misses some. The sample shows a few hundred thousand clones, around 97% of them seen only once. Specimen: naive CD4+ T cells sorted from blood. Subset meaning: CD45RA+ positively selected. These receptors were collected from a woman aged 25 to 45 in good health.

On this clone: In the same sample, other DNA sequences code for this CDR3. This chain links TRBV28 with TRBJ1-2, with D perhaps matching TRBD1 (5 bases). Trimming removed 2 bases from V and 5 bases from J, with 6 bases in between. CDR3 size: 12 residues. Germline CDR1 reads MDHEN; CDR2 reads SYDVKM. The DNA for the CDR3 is TGTGCCAGCAGTTTAGACAGTTATGGCTACACCTTC. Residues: CASSLDSYGYTF.

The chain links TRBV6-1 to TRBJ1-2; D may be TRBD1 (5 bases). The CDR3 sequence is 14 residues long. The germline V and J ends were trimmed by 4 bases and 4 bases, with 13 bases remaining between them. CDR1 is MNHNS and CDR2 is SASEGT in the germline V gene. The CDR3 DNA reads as TGTGCCAGCAGTGCTCAGACAGCAGTCTATGGCTACACCTTC. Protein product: CASSAQTAVYGYTF.

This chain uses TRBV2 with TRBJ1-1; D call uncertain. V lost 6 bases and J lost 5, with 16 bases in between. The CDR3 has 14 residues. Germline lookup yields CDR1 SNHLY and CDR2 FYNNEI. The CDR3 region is CASRTPGPWTEAFF. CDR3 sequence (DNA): TGTGCCAGCAGGACCCCTGGGCCGTGGACTGAAGCTTTCTTT.

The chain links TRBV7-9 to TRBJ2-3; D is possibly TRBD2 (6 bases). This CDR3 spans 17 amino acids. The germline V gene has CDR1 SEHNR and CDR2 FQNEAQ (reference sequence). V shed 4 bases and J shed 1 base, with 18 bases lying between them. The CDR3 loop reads CASSWGLANGGTDTQYF. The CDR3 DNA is TGTGCCAGCAGCTGGGGCCTAGCGAATGGAGGCACAGATACGCAGTATTTT.

For the CDR3, the DNA is TGTGCCAGCTCACCAGCAGGGCTCTCCTACGAGCAGTACTTC. It is translated as CASSPAGLSYEQYF. V and J are TRBV18 and TRBJ2-7; TRBD1 might be the D (5 bases). The CDR3 is made up of 14 amino acids. Germline V lookup: CDR1 KGHSH, CDR2 LQKENI. V lost 2 bases, J lost 0 bases, and 8 bases lay in between.

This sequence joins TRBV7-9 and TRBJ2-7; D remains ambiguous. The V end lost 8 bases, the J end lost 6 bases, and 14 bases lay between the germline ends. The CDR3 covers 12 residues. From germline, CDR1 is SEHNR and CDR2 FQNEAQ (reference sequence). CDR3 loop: CASSPLLGEQYF. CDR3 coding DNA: TGTGCCAGCTCCCCTCTTTTAGGCGAGCAGTACTTC.

CDR3 sequence: CASSNWGISTDTQYF. The DNA for the CDR3 is TGTGCCAGCAGCAATTGGGGGATTAGCACAGATACGCAGTATTTT. This sequence joins TRBV4-2 and TRBJ2-3; tentatively, D is TRBD1 or TRBD2 (5 bases each). V was trimmed by 5 bases and J by 0 bases, leaving 12 bases between them. The CDR3 has 15 residues. CDR1 and CDR2 from the germline V gene are LGHNA and YNFKEQ.

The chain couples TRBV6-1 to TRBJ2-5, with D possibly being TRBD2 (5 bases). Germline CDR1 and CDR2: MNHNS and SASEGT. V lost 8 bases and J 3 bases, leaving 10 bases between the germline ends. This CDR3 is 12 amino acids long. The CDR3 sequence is CASGGAEETQYF. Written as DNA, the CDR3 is TGTGCCAGCGGAGGAGCGGAAGAGACCCAGTACTTC.

CDR3 sequence reads: CASSPRGNRFGNTIYF. In DNA, the CDR3 is TGCGCCAGCAGCCCCCGGGGGAATCGATTTGGAAACACCATATATTTT. V is TRBV5-1 and J is TRBJ1-3, with D perhaps TRBD1 (5 bases). The V gene lost 4 bases and the J gene lost 3 bases, with 17 bases spanning the gap. Germline CDR1 is SGHRS and CDR2 is YFSETQ. There are 16 residues in the CDR3.

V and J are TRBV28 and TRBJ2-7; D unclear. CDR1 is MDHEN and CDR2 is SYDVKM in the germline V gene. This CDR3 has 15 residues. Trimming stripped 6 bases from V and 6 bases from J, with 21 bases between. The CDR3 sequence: CASRATGPQDGEQYF. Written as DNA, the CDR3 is TGTGCCAGCAGGGCAACCGGGCCACAAGACGGCGAGCAGTACTTC.

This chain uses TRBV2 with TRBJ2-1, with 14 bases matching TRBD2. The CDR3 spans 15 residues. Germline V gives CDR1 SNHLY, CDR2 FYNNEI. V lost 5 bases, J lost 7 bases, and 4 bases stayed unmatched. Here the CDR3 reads CASSPGLAGVNEQFF. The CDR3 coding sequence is TGTGCCAGCAGTCCGGGACTAGCGGGAGTAAATGAGCAGTTCTTC.

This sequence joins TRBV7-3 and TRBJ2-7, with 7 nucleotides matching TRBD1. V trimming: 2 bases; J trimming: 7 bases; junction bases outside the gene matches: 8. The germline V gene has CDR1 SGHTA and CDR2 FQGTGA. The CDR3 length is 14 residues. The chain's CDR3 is CASSLSRDSKEQYF. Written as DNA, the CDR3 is TGTGCCAGCAGCTTATCCCGGGACAGTAAAGAGCAGTACTTC.

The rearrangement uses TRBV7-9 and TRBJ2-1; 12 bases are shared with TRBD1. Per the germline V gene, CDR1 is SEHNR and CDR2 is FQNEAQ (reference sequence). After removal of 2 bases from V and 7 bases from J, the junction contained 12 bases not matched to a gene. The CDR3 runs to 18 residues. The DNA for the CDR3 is TGTGCCAGCAGCTTATACACCGGGACAGGGGGCGTCGGGAATGAGCAGTTCTTC. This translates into CASSLYTGTGGVGNEQFF.

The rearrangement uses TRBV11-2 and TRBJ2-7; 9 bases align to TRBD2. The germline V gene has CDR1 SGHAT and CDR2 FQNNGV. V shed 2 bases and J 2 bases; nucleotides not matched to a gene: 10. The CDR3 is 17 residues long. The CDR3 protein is CASSLPLGVAGAYEQYF. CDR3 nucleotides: TGTGCCAGCAGCTTACCTCTCGGGGTAGCGGGAGCCTACGAGCAGTACTTC.

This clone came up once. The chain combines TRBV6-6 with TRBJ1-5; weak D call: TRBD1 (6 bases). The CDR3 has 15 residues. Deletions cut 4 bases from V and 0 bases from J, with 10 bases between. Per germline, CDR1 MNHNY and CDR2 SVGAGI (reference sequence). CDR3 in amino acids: CASSLPGHSNQPQHF. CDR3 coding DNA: TGTGCCAGCAGTTTGCCGGGACATAGCAATCAGCCCCAGCATTTT.

CDR3 in amino acids: CASSVEAGVYNEQFF. The CDR3 DNA sequence: TGTGCCAGCAGTGTCGAAGCGGGAGTGTACAATGAGCAGTTCTTC. This chain uses TRBV6-4 with TRBJ2-1, with 8 bases identical to TRBD2. Per germline, CDR1 MRHNA and CDR2 SNTAGT. CDR3 length: 15 residues. The V and J ends lost 4 bases and 4 bases, in that order; junction bases with no gene match: 6.